This T cell receptor beta chain is from a study of identical twins. Regarding the study as a whole: In beta out-of-frame sequences, the excess sharing between twins was weaker. It was out-of-frame TCR alpha sharing in monozygotic twins that models underestimated.

In TCRdb, the 5' RACE reads were re-called with MiXCR into one record per CDR3 protein. This table holds 300,000 to 400,000 distinct CDR3 sequences, about 12% found once. Per the germline V gene, CDR1 is SGHNT and CDR2 is YYREEE (reference sequence). This CDR3 contains 16 residues. J lost 1 base, V lost 4 bases, and 3 bases had no gene match. Concerning this clonotype itself: The antigen remains undetermined.

This same sample was also part of a study on yellow fever vaccine responses in identical twins.

The chain has TRBV5-4 and TRBJ2-2; TRBD2 agrees at 11 bases. The sample was CD8+ T cells sorted from blood. The receptor was isolated from a woman aged 18-29 years in good health. The CDR3, as DNA: TGTGCCAGCAGCCCAGGACTAGCGGGGAACACCGGGGAGCTGTTTTTT. This gives the protein CASSPGLAGNTGELFF.